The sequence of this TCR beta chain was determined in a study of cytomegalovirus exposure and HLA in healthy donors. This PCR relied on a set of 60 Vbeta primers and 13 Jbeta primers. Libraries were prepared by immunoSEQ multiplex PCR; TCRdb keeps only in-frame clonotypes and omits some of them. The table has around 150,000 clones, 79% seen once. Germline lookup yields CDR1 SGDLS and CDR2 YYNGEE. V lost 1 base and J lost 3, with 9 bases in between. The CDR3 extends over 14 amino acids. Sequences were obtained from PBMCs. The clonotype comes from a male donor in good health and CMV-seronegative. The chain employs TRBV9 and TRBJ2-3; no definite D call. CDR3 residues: CASSVFSVTDTQYF. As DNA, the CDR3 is TGTGCCAGCAGCGTATTTAGTGTTACAGATACGCAGTATTTT.